This T cell receptor beta chain was recorded in a study of chemoradiotherapy in HPV16-positive cancers. TCRdb's copy holds only in-frame clones and misses some; the assay was immunoSEQ multiplex PCR. The sample shows a few thousand clones, more than 75% of them seen only once. Only a few counts were recorded for this clone. Its target is unknown. Findings and limits, study-wide: Candidate HPV-specific clones and E7-related TCR motifs grew in tumor during treatment. Only two HPV16-positive patients supplied the functional HPV-specificity definition.

Samples were taken several times over chemoradiotherapy. This receptor was obtained from a human donor with HPV-associated anogenital cancer. The starting material was tumor tissue, obtained from a patient who underwent chemoradiotherapy.

CDR3 sequence (DNA): TGTGCCAGCAGCTTAGCGGAGTCCTACAATGAGCAGTTCTTC. It encodes CASSLAESYNEQFF. The rearrangement links TRBV11-3 to TRBJ2-1; D gene unclear. This CDR3 has 14 amino acids. With 1 base removed from V and 1 base from J, the gap between germline ends came to 5 bases. Germline values: CDR1 SGHNT, CDR2 YENEEA. The complete variable domain, with remaining parts taken from reference TRBV11-3 and TRBJ2-1, reads EAGVVQSPRYKIIEKKQPVAFWCNPISGHNTLYWYLQNLGQGPELLIRYENEEAVDDSQLPKDRFSAERLKGVDSTLKIQPAELGDSAVYLCASSLAESYNEQFFGPGTRLTVL.